The clone carrying this T cell receptor (beta chain) was recorded once. The data were taken from a study of technical replicates of blood from a few donors. Germline assignment: CDR1 MNHEY and CDR2 SMNVEV (reference sequence). V dropped 5 bases and J dropped 2; count of bases not matched to a gene: 13. The CDR3 totals 17 residues. Assay used: immunoSEQ multiplex PCR; TCRdb lists only in-frame clones, some missing. This sample yields about 61,000 clones, of which 97% are seen a single time; approximately 0.19% belongs to the top ten. Sequencing was performed on T cells isolated from PBMCs. The clonotype originates from a human donor in good health. The chain employs TRBV27 and TRBJ1-2, with 8 nucleotides matching TRBD1. CDR3 region: CASSPILWTGRNYGYTF. CDR3 nucleotide sequence: TGTGCCAGCAGTCCGATCCTTTGGACAGGGCGAAACTATGGCTACACCTTC.